Following are 29 T cell receptor beta chains from one sample sequenced in a study of blood T cell repertoires in COVID-19. Produced via immunoSEQ multiplex PCR; TCRdb's table is partial and in-frame only. The table records approximately 230,000 clones, around four fifths of them present only once. The sequenced sample was peripheral blood. The receptors were gathered from a man between 25 and 39 years old with active or convalescent COVID-19.

The chain joins TRBV6-5 to TRBJ2-3; possible D gene TRBD2, 6 bases. This CDR3 is built from 15 residues. The V end was cut by 3 bases, the J end by 2 bases, with 12 bases between. CDR1 is MNHEY, CDR2 SVGAGI, per germline. The CDR3 loop reads CASSYYGGDTDTQYF. CDR3 in DNA: TGTGCCAGCAGTTATTACGGGGGTGACACAGATACGCAGTATTTT.

The chain couples TRBV3-1 (or the pseudogene TRBV3-2) to TRBJ1-6; a weak D match, TRBD1 (5 bases). V shed 0 bases and J shed 11 bases, with 14 bases lying between them. The germline CDR1 and CDR2 sequences are LGHDT and YNNKEL (reference sequence). The CDR3 length is 15 residues. CDR3 sequence: CASSQEGRGGTPLHF. The CDR3 DNA reads TGTGCCAGCAGCCAAGAAGGTAGGGGTGGGACACCCCTCCACTTT.

Note on this clone: Germline is not matched at one junction end, which may reflect a read error. The V and J genes are TRBV7-9 and TRBJ2-7; a possible D gene is TRBD1 (5 bases). In germline, CDR1 is SEHNR, CDR2 FQNEAQ (reference sequence). This CDR3 has 16 residues. The CDR3 DNA follows: TGTGCCAGCAGCCCGTCTACGACAGCTTCCTCCTCCGAGCAGTACTTC. This encodes CASSPSTTASSSEQYF.

The chain joins TRBV4-1 to TRBJ2-1; 16 nucleotides match TRBD2. Germline assignment: CDR1 MGHRA and CDR2 YSYEKL. This CDR3 comprises 21 residues. V was pared by 4 bases and J by 1 base, with 13 bases of the junction left unmatched. Written as DNA, the CDR3 is TGCGCCAGCAGCCGTCCTCCGGGACTAGCGGGAGGGCAGAGGTCCTACAATGAGCAGTTCTTC. Encoded protein: CASSRPPGLAGGQRSYNEQFF.

The V gene is TRBV12-3 or TRBV12-4, the J gene TRBJ2-7; D is unresolved. V lost 5 bases and J 4 bases, leaving 9 bases between the germline ends. The CDR3 contains 12 residues. The CDR3 sequence: CASSPWRYEQYF. Written as DNA, the CDR3 is TGTGCCAGCAGTCCGTGGCGGTACGAGCAGTACTTC.

V is TRBV12-3 or TRBV12-4 and J is TRBJ2-2, with D tentatively TRBD1 (5 bases). V gave up 5 bases and J gave up 5 bases, with 9 bases separating them. The CDR3 consists of 13 residues. The DNA for the CDR3 is TGTGCCAGCAGTGCAGGGTGGACCGGGGAGCTGTTTTTT. Encoded protein: CASSAGWTGELFF.

V and J are TRBV18 and TRBJ2-7; D is perhaps TRBD1 (6 bases). With 3 bases removed from V and 3 bases from J, the gap between germline ends came to 15 bases. There are 15 residues in the CDR3. The germline CDR1 and CDR2 sequences are KGHSH and LQKENI. CDR3 residues: CASSPGSGQLYEQYF. DNA for the CDR3: TGTGCCAGCTCACCGGGATCTGGACAGCTCTACGAGCAGTACTTC.

The CDR3 reads CASSQVESSTNEKLFF. CDR3 bases: TGTGCCAGCAGCCAAGTCGAGTCTTCAACTAATGAAAAACTGTTTTTT. This chain links TRBV14 with TRBJ1-4; unclear D gene. Trimming shortened V by 1 base and J by 0 bases, and 9 bases separated the two germline ends. The V gene's germline CDR1 is SGHDN and CDR2 FVKESK. The length of the CDR3 is 16 residues.

The chain couples TRBV28 to TRBJ2-5; D perhaps matches TRBD1 (6 bases). Germline CDR1 reads MDHEN; CDR2 reads SYDVKM. V was clipped by 5 bases and J by 2 bases, with 15 bases between them. The CDR3 runs to 15 residues. Here the CDR3 DNA reads TGTGCCAGCAGTCTAACCTCGGACAGTCAAGAGACCCAGTACTTC. Protein: CASSLTSDSQETQYF.

The chain employs TRBV4-1 and TRBJ2-6; D unclear. The CDR3 covers 17 residues. Deletions cut 0 bases from V and 3 bases from J, with 12 bases between. CDR1 and CDR2 from the germline V gene are MGHRA and YSYEKL. Written as DNA, the CDR3 is TGCGCCAGCAGCCAAGATCGAGGCCTACGTGGGGCCAACGTCCTGACTTTC. Translation: CASSQDRGLRGANVLTF.

This chain uses TRBV12-3 or TRBV12-4 with TRBJ2-1; D possibly corresponds to TRBD2 (6 bases). Trimming removed 5 bases from V and 8 bases from J, with 13 bases in between. CDR3 length: 13 residues. DNA of the CDR3: TGTGCCAGCAGTGGGGCTCGCGGGGATGAGCAGTTCTTC. Its translation: CASSGARGDEQFF.

This chain links TRBV6-5 with TRBJ2-3, with D possibly TRBD2 on 6 matching bases. V dropped 6 bases and J dropped 2 bases, with 12 bases sitting between them. CDR3 length: 14 residues. The germline V gene encodes CDR1 MNHEY and CDR2 SVGAGI. CDR3 amino acids: CASSPGLTTDTQYF. CDR3 sequence (DNA): TGTGCCAGCAGCCCGGGACTCACCACAGATACGCAGTATTTT.

V and J are TRBV28 and TRBJ1-2; 7 positions match TRBD1. V lost 6 bases to trimming and J lost 4 bases; unmatched junction nucleotides: 11. Germline V gene data show CDR1 as MDHEN and CDR2 as SYDVKM. The CDR3 has 15 residues. The CDR3 DNA reads as TGTGCCAGCAGCCCAGTGACAGGGATTAGCTATGGCTACACCTTC. Amino acids: CASSPVTGISYGYTF.

The chain has TRBV7-6 and TRBJ1-1, with D hard to call. CDR3 length: 15 residues. Germline V gene sequence: CDR1 SGHVS, CDR2 FNYEAQ. With 1 base removed from V and 2 bases from J, the gap between germline ends came to 11 bases. CDR3 DNA: TGTGCCAGCAGCTTAGGAGGCCAGTTTAACACTGAAGCTTTCTTT. Amino acids: CASSLGGQFNTEAFF.

The chain has TRBV5-5 and TRBJ2-7; TRBD2 matches 8 bases. V was pared by 6 bases and J by 2 bases, with 16 bases of the junction left unmatched. Germline-derived CDR1 and CDR2 are SGHKS and YYEKEE (reference sequence). The CDR3 covers 17 residues. The CDR3 bases are TGTGCCAGCATCTCCCCGGCAGGGACTAGGAAGACCTACGAGCAGTACTTC. Translating gives CASISPAGTRKTYEQYF.

The chain couples TRBV18 to TRBJ1-6, with no clear D. The CDR3 is 16 residues long. Germline-derived CDR1 and CDR2 are KGHSH and LQKENI. Between the trimmed V and J ends, which lost 6 bases and 0 bases, there was a span of 12 bases. The CDR3 DNA follows: TGTGCCAGCTCTCCCGGAACAGCCTCCTATAATTCACCCCTCCACTTT. The encoded protein is CASSPGTASYNSPLHF.

CDR3 sequence reads: CASSLERGPETQYF. CDR3 bases: TGTGCCAGCAGCTTAGAGAGGGGGCCGGAGACCCAGTACTTC. V usage is TRBV11-1 and J usage is TRBJ2-5, with TRBD1 identical over 7 bases. The germline CDR1 and CDR2 sequences are SGHAT and FQDESV (reference sequence). The CDR3 extends over 14 amino acids. V shed 1 base, J shed 5 bases, and the junction held 4 bases outside the gene matches.

J is TRBJ2-1 and V is TRBV18; D possibly corresponds to TRBD2 (5 bases). Germline V gene sequence: CDR1 KGHSH, CDR2 LQKENI. Trimming shortened V by 3 bases and J by 3 bases, and 12 bases separated the two germline ends. The CDR3 consists of 15 residues. CDR3 sequence (DNA): TGTGCCAGCTCACCTGGCCAGGACTTCTACAATGAGCAGTTCTTC. It yields the protein CASSPGQDFYNEQFF. The whole variable domain, remainder taken from reference TRBV18 and TRBJ2-1, is NAGVMQNPRHLVRRRGQEARLRCSPMKGHSHVYWYRQLPEEGLKFMVYLQKENIIDESGMPKERFSAEFPKEGPSILRIQQVVRGDSAAYFCASSPGQDFYNEQFFGPGTRLTVL.

The chain joins TRBV6-1 to TRBJ2-3; 9 bases align to TRBD2. The CDR3 length is 17 residues. J was trimmed by 10 bases and V by 4 bases; bases with no gene match: 18. Germline-derived CDR1 and CDR2 are MNHNS and SASEGT. CDR3 protein: CASSVQIAGAVLYAQYF. In DNA, the CDR3 is TGTGCCAGCAGTGTGCAGATAGCGGGGGCTGTATTATACGCGCAGTATTTT.

The chain recombines TRBV2 with TRBJ2-6; D possibly corresponds to TRBD1 (6 bases). The CDR3 spans 18 residues. Trimming pared 6 bases from V and 0 bases from J, leaving 18 bases between. In germline, CDR1 is SNHLY, CDR2 FYNNEI. For the CDR3, the DNA is TGTGCCAGCAGCAAATCACAGGGCAGCGGCTCTGGGGCCAACGTCCTGACTTTC. It is translated as CASSKSQGSGSGANVLTF.

V and J are TRBV27 and TRBJ1-1; D uncertain. CDR1 is MNHEY, CDR2 SMNVEV, per germline (reference sequence). This CDR3 has 15 amino acids. Trimming pared 2 bases from V and 0 bases from J, leaving 10 bases between. CDR3 in DNA: TGTGCCAGCAGTTTAGTTGGGAGAATGAACACTGAAGCTTTCTTT. Protein: CASSLVGRMNTEAFF.

This chain joins TRBV29-1 and TRBJ2-1; unclear D gene. Germline-derived CDR1 and CDR2 are SQVTM and ANQGSEA. The CDR3 runs to 13 residues. V shed 2 bases and J shed 7 bases, with 12 bases lying between them. This CDR3 reads CSVERRLRNEQFF. The CDR3 nucleotides read TGCAGCGTTGAAAGACGACTCCGGAATGAGCAGTTCTTC.

The CDR3 protein is CASSLAATESYEQYF. DNA for the CDR3: TGTGCCAGCAGCTTAGCAGCGACGGAGTCCTACGAGCAGTACTTC. V is TRBV7-2 and J is TRBJ2-7; D ambiguous. Germline-derived CDR1 and CDR2 are SGHTA and FQGNSA. This CDR3 comprises 15 residues. V lost 0 bases, J lost 1 base, and 10 bases lay in between.

This CDR3 reads CASSRLAGMGQETQYF. The DNA of the CDR3 is TGTGCCAGCAGCCGCCTAGCGGGAATGGGGCAAGAGACCCAGTACTTC. The V call is TRBV7-2, the J call TRBJ2-5; 9 bases match TRBD2. Germline lookup yields CDR1 SGHTA and CDR2 FQGNSA. The CDR3 extends over 16 amino acids. Trimming took 5 bases from V and 2 from J; bases not matched to a gene: 9.

V usage is TRBV6-2 or TRBV6-3 and J usage is TRBJ2-7; 7 bases agree with TRBD2. Germline CDR1 is MNHEY and CDR2 is SVGEGT. Trimming cost V 3 bases and J 3 bases; bases outside gene matches: 8. This CDR3 region has 15 residues. CDR3 loop: CASSYGAGWGYEQYF. In DNA form, the CDR3 reads TGTGCCAGCAGTTATGGAGCGGGATGGGGCTACGAGCAGTACTTC.

This chain connects TRBV15 to TRBJ2-2, with D perhaps TRBD1 (5 bases). The germline V gene encodes CDR1 LNHNV and CDR2 YYDKDF (reference sequence). This CDR3 has 15 amino acids. Between the trimmed V and J ends, which lost 4 bases and 7 bases, there was a span of 16 bases. The CDR3 is CATSKGLLDDGELFF. The DNA for the CDR3 is TGTGCCACCAGCAAGGGGTTGTTGGATGACGGGGAGCTGTTTTTT.

The rearrangement joins TRBV12-5 to TRBJ2-7; D not resolved. V was trimmed by 3 bases and J by 5 bases, leaving 14 bases between them. Per germline, CDR1 LGHNT and CDR2 FRNRAP. The CDR3 runs 14 residues. The CDR3 is CASGFVRWAHEQYF. In nucleotides, the CDR3 is TGTGCTAGTGGTTTCGTTCGGTGGGCGCACGAGCAGTACTTC.

The chain has TRBV15 and TRBJ1-2; D ambiguous. Trimming removed 1 base at V and 2 bases at J, with 8 bases between. The CDR3 extends over 14 amino acids. Germline assignment: CDR1 LNHNV and CDR2 YYDKDF (reference sequence). CDR3 region: CATSRGGGNYGYTF. Here the CDR3 DNA reads TGTGCCACCAGCAGAGGCGGCGGCAACTATGGCTACACCTTC.

J is TRBJ2-7 and V is TRBV9; TRBD2 agrees at 10 bases. The ends lost 4 bases at V and 4 bases at J; junction bases unmatched: 8. The germline V gene has CDR1 SGDLS and CDR2 YYNGEE. The CDR3 is made up of 15 amino acids. CDR3: CASSPQEAGGYEQYF. In DNA form, the CDR3 reads TGTGCCAGCAGCCCACAGGAAGCGGGGGGGTACGAGCAGTACTTC.